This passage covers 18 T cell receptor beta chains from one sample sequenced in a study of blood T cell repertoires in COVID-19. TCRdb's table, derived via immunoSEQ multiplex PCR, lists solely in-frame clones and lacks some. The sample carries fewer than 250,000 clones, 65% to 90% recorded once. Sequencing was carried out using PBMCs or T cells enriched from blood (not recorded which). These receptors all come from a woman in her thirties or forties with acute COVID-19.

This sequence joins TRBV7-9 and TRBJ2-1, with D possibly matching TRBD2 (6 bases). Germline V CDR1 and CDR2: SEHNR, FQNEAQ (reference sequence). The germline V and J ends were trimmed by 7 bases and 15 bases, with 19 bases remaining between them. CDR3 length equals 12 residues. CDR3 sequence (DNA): TGTGCCAGCACCCTGGAGGGTCAGACTAGGTTCTTC. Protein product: CASTLEGQTRFF. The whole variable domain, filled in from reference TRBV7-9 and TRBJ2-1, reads DTGVSQNPRHKITKRGQNVTFRCDPISEHNRLYWYRQTLGQGPEFLTYFQNEAQLEKSRLLSDRFSAERPKGSFSTLEIQRTEQGDSAMYLCASTLEGQTRFFGPGTRLTVL.

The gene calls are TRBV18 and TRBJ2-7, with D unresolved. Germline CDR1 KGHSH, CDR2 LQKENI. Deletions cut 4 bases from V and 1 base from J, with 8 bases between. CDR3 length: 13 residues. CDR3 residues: CASSRSDSYEQYF. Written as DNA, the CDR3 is TGTGCCAGCTCACGGAGCGATTCCTACGAGCAGTACTTC.

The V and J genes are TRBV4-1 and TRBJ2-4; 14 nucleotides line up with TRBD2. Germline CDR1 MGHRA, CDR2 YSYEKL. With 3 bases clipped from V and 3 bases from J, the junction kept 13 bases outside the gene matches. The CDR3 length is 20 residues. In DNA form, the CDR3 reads TGCGCCAGCAGCCAGCAGACGACGGGACTAGCGGGAGTAGGCAAAAACATTCAGTACTTC. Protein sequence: CASSQQTTGLAGVGKNIQYF.

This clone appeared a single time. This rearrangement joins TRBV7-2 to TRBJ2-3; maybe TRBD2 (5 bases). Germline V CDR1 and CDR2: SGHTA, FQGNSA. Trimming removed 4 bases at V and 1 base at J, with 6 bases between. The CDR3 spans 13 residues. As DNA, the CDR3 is TGTGCCAGCAGCTCCGGGGGCACAGATACGCAGTATTTT. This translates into CASSSGGTDTQYF.

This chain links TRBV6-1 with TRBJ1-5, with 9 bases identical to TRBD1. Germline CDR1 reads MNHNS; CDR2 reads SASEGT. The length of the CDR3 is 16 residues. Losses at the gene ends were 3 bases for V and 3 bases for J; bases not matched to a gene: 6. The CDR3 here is CASSDRTGEPNQPQHF. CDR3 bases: TGTGCCAGCAGTGATAGGACAGGGGAGCCCAATCAGCCCCAGCATTTT.

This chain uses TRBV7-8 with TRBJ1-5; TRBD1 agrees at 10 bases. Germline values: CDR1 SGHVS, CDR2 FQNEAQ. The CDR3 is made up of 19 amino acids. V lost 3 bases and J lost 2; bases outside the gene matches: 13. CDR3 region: CASSLTRDRGDRGNQPQHF. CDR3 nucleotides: TGTGCCAGCAGCTTGACGAGGGACAGGGGAGATCGAGGCAATCAGCCCCAGCATTTT.

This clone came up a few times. The CDR3 DNA reads TGTGCCAGCAGTTTTAGGGGACTCAACCCTAATGAGCAGTTCTTC. Its protein product is CASSFRGLNPNEQFF. V usage is TRBV27 and J usage is TRBJ2-1; D may be TRBD2 (6 bases). Trimming took 3 bases from V and 7 from J, leaving 16 bases between them. The CDR3 spans 15 residues. The germline gives CDR1 MNHEY, CDR2 SMNVEV (reference sequence).

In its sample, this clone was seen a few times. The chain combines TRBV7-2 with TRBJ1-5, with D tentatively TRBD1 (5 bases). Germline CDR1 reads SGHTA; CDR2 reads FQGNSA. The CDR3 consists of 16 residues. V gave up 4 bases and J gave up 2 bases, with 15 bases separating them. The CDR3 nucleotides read TGTGCCAGCAGCTCACGGGCGGGGCTGCGCAATCAGCCCCAGCATTTT. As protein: CASSSRAGLRNQPQHF.

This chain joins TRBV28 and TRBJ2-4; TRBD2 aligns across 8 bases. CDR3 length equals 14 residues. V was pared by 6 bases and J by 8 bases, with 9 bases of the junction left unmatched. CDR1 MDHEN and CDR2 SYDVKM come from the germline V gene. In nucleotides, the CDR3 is TGTGCCAGCAGCCTCGGGGGGGCGTCGGACATTCAGTACTTC. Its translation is CASSLGGASDIQYF.

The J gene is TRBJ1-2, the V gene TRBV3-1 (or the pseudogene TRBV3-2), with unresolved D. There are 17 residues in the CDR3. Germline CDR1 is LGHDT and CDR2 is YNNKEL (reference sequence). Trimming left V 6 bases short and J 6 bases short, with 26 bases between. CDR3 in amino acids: CASRPPPIGGGFDGYTF. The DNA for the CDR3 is TGTGCCAGCAGGCCCCCCCCGATCGGTGGAGGATTTGATGGCTACACCTTC.

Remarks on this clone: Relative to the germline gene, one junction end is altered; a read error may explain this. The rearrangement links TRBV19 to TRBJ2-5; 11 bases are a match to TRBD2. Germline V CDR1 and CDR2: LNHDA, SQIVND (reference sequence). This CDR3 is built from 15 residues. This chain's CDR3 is CASRIAGGPYETQYF. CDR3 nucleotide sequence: TGTGCCAGTAGAATAGCGGGAGGGCCGTATGAGACCCAGTACTTC. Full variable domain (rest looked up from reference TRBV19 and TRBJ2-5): DGGITQSPKYLFRKEGQNVTLSCEQNLNHDAMYWYRQDPGQGLRLIYYSQIVNDFQKGDIAEGYSVSREKKESFPLTVTSAQKNPTAFYLCASRIAGGPYETQYFGPGTRLLVL.

CDR3 protein: CASSEGAGGGYGYTF. In nucleotides, the CDR3 is TGTGCCAGCAGTGAAGGGGCAGGGGGTGGCTATGGCTACACCTTC. The chain recombines TRBV6-1 with TRBJ1-2; TRBD1 aligns across 7 bases. Germline values: CDR1 MNHNS, CDR2 SASEGT. V was clipped by 1 base and J by 4 bases; unmatched bases: 6. The CDR3 has 15 residues.

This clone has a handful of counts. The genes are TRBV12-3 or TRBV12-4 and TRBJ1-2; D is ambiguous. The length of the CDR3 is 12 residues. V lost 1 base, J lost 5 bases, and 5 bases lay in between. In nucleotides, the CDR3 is TGTGCCAGCAGTTTAGGGCAGTATGGCTACACCTTC. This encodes CASSLGQYGYTF.

The CDR3 DNA is TGTGCCAGCAGCTTAATTGGGACAGGGGGCGTAAAGGGAGAGCAGTACTTC. Its protein is CASSLIGTGGVKGEQYF. The chain couples TRBV11-2 to TRBJ2-7, with TRBD1 matching over 12 bases. The CDR3 is 17 residues long. Unmatched junction bases numbered 12, after V lost 2 bases and J lost 7 bases. Germline V gene lookup returns CDR1 SGHAT and CDR2 FQNNGV.

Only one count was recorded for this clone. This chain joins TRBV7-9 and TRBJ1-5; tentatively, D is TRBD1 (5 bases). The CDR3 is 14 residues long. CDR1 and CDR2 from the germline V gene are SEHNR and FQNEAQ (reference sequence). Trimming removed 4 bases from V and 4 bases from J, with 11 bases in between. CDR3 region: CASSSGTGNQPQHF. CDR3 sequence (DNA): TGTGCCAGCAGCTCCGGGACTGGGAATCAGCCCCAGCATTTT. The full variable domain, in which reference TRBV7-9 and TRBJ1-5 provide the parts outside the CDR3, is DTGVSQNPRHKITKRGQNVTFRCDPISEHNRLYWYRQTLGQGPEFLTYFQNEAQLEKSRLLSDRFSAERPKGSFSTLEIQRTEQGDSAMYLCASSSGTGNQPQHFGDGTRLSIL.

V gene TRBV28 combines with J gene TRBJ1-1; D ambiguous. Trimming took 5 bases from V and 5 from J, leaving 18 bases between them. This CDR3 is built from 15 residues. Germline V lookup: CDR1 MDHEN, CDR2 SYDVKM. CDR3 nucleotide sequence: TGTGCCAGCAGTCCCCCCCTCGAGTCTTTGACTGAAGCTTTCTTT. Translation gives CASSPPLESLTEAFF. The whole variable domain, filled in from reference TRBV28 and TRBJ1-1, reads DVKVTQSSRYLVKRTGEKVFLECVQDMDHENMFWYRQDPGLGLRLIYFSYDVKMKEKGDIPEGYSVSREKKERFSLILESASTNQTSMYLCASSPPLESLTEAFFGQGTRLTVV.

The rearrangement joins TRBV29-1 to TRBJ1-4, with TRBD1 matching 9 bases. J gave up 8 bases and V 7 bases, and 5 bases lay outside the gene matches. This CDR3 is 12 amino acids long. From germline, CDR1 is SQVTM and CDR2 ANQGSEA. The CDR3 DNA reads TGCAGCGCCGCGGGACAGGGAGAAAAACTGTTTTTT. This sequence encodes CSAAGQGEKLFF.

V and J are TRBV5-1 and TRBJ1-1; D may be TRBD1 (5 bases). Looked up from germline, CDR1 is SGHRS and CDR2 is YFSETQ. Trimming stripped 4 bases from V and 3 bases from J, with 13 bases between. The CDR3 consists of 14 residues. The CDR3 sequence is CASSQSDSYTEAFF. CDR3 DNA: TGCGCCAGCAGCCAATCAGACAGTTACACTGAAGCTTTCTTT.